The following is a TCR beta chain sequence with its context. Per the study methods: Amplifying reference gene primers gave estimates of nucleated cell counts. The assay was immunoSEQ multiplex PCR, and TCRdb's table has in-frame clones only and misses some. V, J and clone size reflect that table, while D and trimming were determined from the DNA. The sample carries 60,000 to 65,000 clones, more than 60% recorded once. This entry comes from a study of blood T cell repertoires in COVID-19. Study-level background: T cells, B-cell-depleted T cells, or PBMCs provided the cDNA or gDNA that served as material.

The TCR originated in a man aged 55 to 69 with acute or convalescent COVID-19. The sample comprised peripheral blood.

In nucleotides, the CDR3 is TGTGCCAGTAGTGTGAACGTCCAGGGAGGACAGTACTTC. This sequence encodes CASSVNVQGGQYF. The chain is built from TRBV19 and TRBJ2-7; a possible D gene is TRBD2 (6 bases). V was cut by 5 bases and J by 10 bases, with 18 bases left in between. The CDR3 sequence is 13 residues long. The germline V gene has CDR1 LNHDA and CDR2 SQIVND (reference sequence).